These 23 T cell receptor beta chains were sequenced from one sample in a study of shared clonotypes between healthy human individuals. Sequenced by immunoSEQ multiplex PCR; TCRdb stores in-frame clones only, minus some. Of over 850,000 clones listed, about 80% are singletons. The sequencing input was memory CD4+ T cells from PBMCs. Subset here: CD45RA-negative fraction. Every receptor here comes from a man aged 18-30 years in good health. Some clones in this sample may be carry-over from other donors' samples.

This clone has a count of ten or more. CDR3 coding DNA: TGTGCCAGCAGCGAAGGACAGGGTAGTAACACCGGGGAGCTGTTTTTT. This encodes CASSEGQGSNTGELFF. The chain joins TRBV4-2 to TRBJ2-2, with TRBD1 matching 8 bases. The CDR3 sequence is 16 residues long. Unmatched junction bases numbered 7, after V lost 5 bases and J lost 2 bases. Germline loops: CDR1 LGHNA, CDR2 YNFKEQ.

This clone was observed a few times. The chain is built from TRBV29-1 and TRBJ2-1; 9 bases match TRBD2. J gave up 4 bases and V 7 bases, and 2 bases lay outside the gene matches. This CDR3 spans 12 amino acids. Germline assignment: CDR1 SQVTM and CDR2 ANQGSEA. The CDR3 nucleotides are TGCAGCGCTAGCGGGATGTACAATGAGCAGTTCTTC. Translating it yields CSASGMYNEQFF.

J is TRBJ1-4 and V is TRBV11-2; no clear D gene. Trimming removed 1 base at V and 16 bases at J, with 16 bases between. The CDR3 runs to 13 residues. CDR1 is SGHAT, CDR2 FQNNGV, per germline. CDR3 protein: CASSLARQSKAFF. The CDR3 DNA follows: TGTGCCAGCAGCTTAGCGCGGCAGTCAAAGGCGTTTTTT.

The table lists this clone with a few counts. This chain links TRBV5-4 with TRBJ1-1; 7 bases align to TRBD1. The V and J ends lost 3 bases and 8 bases, in that order; junction bases with no gene match: 10. CDR1 and CDR2 from the germline V gene are SGHNT and YYREEE (reference sequence). The CDR3 extends over 14 amino acids. CDR3 nucleotides: TGTGCCAGCAGCTCGGGCTCACGGACAGGAGAAGCTTTCTTT. As protein: CASSSGSRTGEAFF.

V is TRBV15 and J is TRBJ2-1; the match to TRBD1 covers 11 bases. The V and J ends lost 0 bases and 8 bases, in that order; junction bases with no gene match: 3. The CDR3 has 15 amino acids. Looked up from germline, CDR1 is LNHNV and CDR2 is YYDKDF (reference sequence). The chain's CDR3 is CATSREPGQGDEQFF. For the CDR3, the DNA is TGTGCCACCAGCAGAGAACCGGGACAGGGGGATGAGCAGTTCTTC.

The gene calls are TRBV30 and TRBJ2-1; possible D gene TRBD2, 6 bases. The germline gives CDR1 GTSNPN, CDR2 SVGIG (reference sequence). The V gene lost 1 base and the J gene lost 12 bases, with 13 bases spanning the gap. The CDR3 has 12 amino acids. CDR3 in DNA: TGTGCCTGGAGTGGTCTACGGGAGCGGCAGTTCTTC. It specifies CAWSGLRERQFF.

The chain combines TRBV18 with TRBJ2-7, with 12 bases aligning to TRBD2. The ends lost 3 bases at V and 3 bases at J; junction bases unmatched: 3. Germline V lookup: CDR1 KGHSH, CDR2 LQKENI. CDR3 length: 15 amino acids. Here the CDR3 DNA reads TGTGCCAGCTCACCGACTAGCGGGAGCCTCTACGAGCAGTACTTC. It encodes CASSPTSGSLYEQYF.

The chain links TRBV28 to TRBJ1-2, with 8 nucleotides matching TRBD1. The length of the CDR3 is 14 residues. The V gene's germline CDR1 is MDHEN and CDR2 SYDVKM. Trimming removed 4 bases from V and 6 bases from J; junction bases left unmatched: 7. CDR3 in DNA: TGTGCCAGCAGTTCACCGGGACAGGTCCATGGCTACACCTTC. Translated: CASSSPGQVHGYTF.

This clone was recorded once. This chain uses TRBV15 with TRBJ1-1; the D gene is possibly TRBD1 (6 bases). The V gene lost 2 bases and the J gene lost 10 bases, with 11 bases spanning the gap. CDR3 size: 12 residues. Germline CDR1 and CDR2: LNHNV and YYDKDF (reference sequence). As DNA, the CDR3 is TGTGCCACCAGCAGACAGAAAGGGGGAGCTTTCTTT. Its translation is CATSRQKGGAFF.

This chain connects TRBV5-4 to TRBJ2-1; a weak D match, TRBD2 (6 bases). From germline, CDR1 is SGHNT and CDR2 YYREEE (reference sequence). The CDR3 has 17 amino acids. Trimming removed 3 bases at V and 3 bases at J, with 19 bases between. CDR3 coding DNA: TGTGCCAGCAGCTCCGGAACGGCGGGAATGGACTACAATGAGCAGTTCTTC. As protein: CASSSGTAGMDYNEQFF.

This clone was found many times. The genes are TRBV28 and TRBJ2-6; 7 nucleotides match TRBD1. The trim removed 6 bases at V and 3 bases at J, leaving 8 bases unmatched. The CDR3 sequence is 16 residues long. CDR1 is MDHEN, CDR2 SYDVKM, per germline. CDR3 DNA sequence: TGTGCCAGCAGCCCGACAGGGTCAAGTGGGGCCAACGTCCTGACTTTC. Translation: CASSPTGSSGANVLTF.

The J gene is TRBJ1-1, the V gene TRBV28; D gene ambiguous. Trimming stripped 3 bases from V and 8 bases from J, with 13 bases between. The CDR3 length is 13 residues. Per the germline V gene, CDR1 is MDHEN and CDR2 is SYDVKM. The DNA for the CDR3 is TGTGCCAGCAGTTTTTCAGGAACCTACGAAGCTTTCTTT. This gives the protein CASSFSGTYEAFF.

This clone has a handful of counts. The chain uses TRBV5-4 and TRBJ1-2, with D tentatively TRBD1 (5 bases). The CDR3 length is 14 residues. V dropped 4 bases and J dropped 0 bases, with 10 bases sitting between them. Germline values: CDR1 SGHNT, CDR2 YYREEE (reference sequence). The chain's CDR3 is CASSLDNPNYGYTF. CDR3 coding DNA: TGTGCCAGCAGCCTGGACAACCCTAACTATGGCTACACCTTC.

This clone was detected only a few times. Within the sample, other DNA sequences also encode this same CDR3. This chain joins TRBV27 and TRBJ1-5, with D tentatively TRBD1 (5 bases). Trimming stripped 5 bases from V and 2 bases from J, with 10 bases between. Germline assignment: CDR1 MNHEY and CDR2 SMNVEV (reference sequence). CDR3 length: 14 amino acids. This CDR3 reads CASSPQGRNQPQHF. The CDR3 nucleotides read TGTGCCAGCAGTCCCCAGGGTCGCAATCAGCCCCAGCATTTT.

This sequence joins TRBV25-1 and TRBJ2-5; D may be TRBD2 (6 bases). The last part of the DNA fits TRBJ2-7 better; the J call may be wrong. Germline CDR1 MGHDK, CDR2 SYGVNS. CDR3 length: 13 amino acids. The CDR3, as DNA: TGTGCCAGCAGTGGGGACTCGGAGTACGAGCAGTACTTC. Translating it yields CASSGDSEYEQYF.

The chain employs TRBV5-1 and TRBJ2-2, with 8 bases matching TRBD1. CDR3 length: 14 residues. Germline values: CDR1 SGHRS, CDR2 YFSETQ. V dropped 6 bases and J dropped 4; count of bases not matched to a gene: 5. CDR3 in amino acids: CASKETGGTGELFF. CDR3 DNA: TGCGCCAGCAAAGAAACAGGGGGCACCGGGGAGCTGTTTTTT.

This sequence joins TRBV4-1 and TRBJ1-2; D is possibly TRBD1 (5 bases). Germline values: CDR1 MGHRA, CDR2 YSYEKL. The CDR3 is made up of 14 amino acids. Trimming took 2 bases from V and 8 from J, leaving 15 bases between them. The CDR3 nucleotides are TGCGCCAGCAGCCAAAGTCAGGGAGGGGAAGGCTACACCTTC. It is translated as CASSQSQGGEGYTF.

In its sample, this clone was seen once. The V gene is TRBV4-3, the J gene TRBJ2-7; D is undetermined. Germline loops: CDR1 LGHNA, CDR2 YSLEER. The CDR3 covers 14 residues. V gave up 0 bases and J gave up 6 bases, with 12 bases separating them. The CDR3 reads CASSQDASAPEQYF. DNA of the CDR3: TGCGCCAGCAGCCAAGATGCTTCAGCGCCCGAGCAGTACTTC.

The chain recombines TRBV5-6 with TRBJ2-5; the D is unclear. Between the trimmed V and J ends, which lost 4 bases and 6 bases, there was a span of 13 bases. The CDR3 sequence is 13 residues long. The germline V gene has CDR1 SGHDT and CDR2 YYEEEE. The CDR3 DNA reads TGTGCCAGCAGCACTCAAGACCTGCAGACCCAGTACTTC. Its translation is CASSTQDLQTQYF.

The rearrangement uses TRBV10-3 and TRBJ1-4, with 7 nucleotides matching TRBD1. Germline lookup yields CDR1 ENHRY and CDR2 SYGVKD. This CDR3 is built from 17 residues. V dropped 4 bases and J dropped 5; count of bases not matched to a gene: 13. The CDR3 nucleotides read TGTGCCATCAGTGGGGTATTATACAGGGGAGAGAATGAAAAACTGTTTTTT. Protein: CAISGVLYRGENEKLFF.

A few counts support this clone. The chain carries TRBV5-4 and TRBJ2-1; 7 bases match TRBD2. Germline-derived CDR1 and CDR2 are SGHNT and YYREEE (reference sequence). CDR3 length equals 15 residues. The trim removed 2 bases at V and 4 bases at J, leaving 6 bases unmatched. In nucleotides, the CDR3 is TGTGCCAGCAGCTTCGGGGGGATGTATTACAATGAGCAGTTCTTC. It is translated as CASSFGGMYYNEQFF.

The chain links TRBV9 to TRBJ2-1, with 10 bases lining up with TRBD2. Germline CDR1 SGDLS, CDR2 YYNGEE. V lost 3 bases, J lost 4 bases, and 4 bases stayed unmatched. There are 15 residues in the CDR3. The DNA of the CDR3 is TGTGCCAGCAGCGCACGGACTAGCGGTTACAATGAGCAGTTCTTC. Its translation is CASSARTSGYNEQFF. The variable domain in full, completed from reference TRBV9 and TRBJ2-1, reads DSGVTQTPKHLITATGQRVTLRCSPRSGDLSVYWYQQSLDQGLQFLIQYYNGEERAKGNILERFSAQQFPDLHSELNLSSLELGDSALYFCASSARTSGYNEQFFGPGTRLTVL.

This clone appeared a single time. The chain employs TRBV7-2 and TRBJ2-7; the match to TRBD2 covers 8 bases. The CDR3 runs 15 residues. Trimming took 8 bases from V and 3 from J; bases not matched to a gene: 12. The germline V gene encodes CDR1 SGHTA and CDR2 FQGNSA. The DNA of the CDR3 is TGTGCCAGCGCCACCGAGGCGGGAGGCTTCTACGAGCAGTACTTC. Protein product: CASATEAGGFYEQYF.